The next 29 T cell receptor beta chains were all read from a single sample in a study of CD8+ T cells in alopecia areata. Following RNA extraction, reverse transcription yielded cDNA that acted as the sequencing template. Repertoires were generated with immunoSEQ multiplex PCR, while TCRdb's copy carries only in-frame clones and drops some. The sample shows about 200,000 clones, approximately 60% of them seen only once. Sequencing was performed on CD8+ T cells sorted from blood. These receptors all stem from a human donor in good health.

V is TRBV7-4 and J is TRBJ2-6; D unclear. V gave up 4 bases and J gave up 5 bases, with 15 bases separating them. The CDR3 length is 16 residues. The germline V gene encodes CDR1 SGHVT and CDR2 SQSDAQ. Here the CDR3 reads CASSSSSQSRANVLTF. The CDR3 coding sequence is TGTGCCAGCAGCTCAAGCTCACAAAGTCGGGCCAACGTCCTGACTTTC. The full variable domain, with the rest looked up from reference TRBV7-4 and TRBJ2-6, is GAGVSQSPRYKVAKRGRDVALRCDSISGHVTLYWYRQTLGQGSEVLTYSQSDAQRDKSGRPSGRFSAERPERSVSTLKIQRTEQGDSAVYLCASSSSSQSRANVLTFGAGSRLTVL.

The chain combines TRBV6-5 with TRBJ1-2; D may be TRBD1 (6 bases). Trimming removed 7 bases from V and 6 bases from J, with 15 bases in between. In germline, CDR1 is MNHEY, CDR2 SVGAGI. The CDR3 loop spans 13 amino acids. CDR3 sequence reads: CASNSVGADGYTF. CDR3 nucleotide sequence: TGTGCCAGCAACTCCGTGGGGGCGGATGGCTACACCTTC.

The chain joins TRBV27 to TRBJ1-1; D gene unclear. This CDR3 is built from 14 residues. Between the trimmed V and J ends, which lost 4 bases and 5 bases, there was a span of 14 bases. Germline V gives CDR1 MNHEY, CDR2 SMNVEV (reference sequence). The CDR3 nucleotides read TGTGCCAGCAGTTCCAGTGTAAAGCGGACTGAAGCTTTCTTT. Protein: CASSSSVKRTEAFF.

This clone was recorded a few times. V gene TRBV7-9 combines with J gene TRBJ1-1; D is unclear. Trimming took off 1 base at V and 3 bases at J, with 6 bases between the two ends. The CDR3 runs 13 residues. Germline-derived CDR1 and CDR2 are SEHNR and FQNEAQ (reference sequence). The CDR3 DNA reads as TGTGCCAGCAGCTTAGAGAGGGACACTGAAGCTTTCTTT. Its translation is CASSLERDTEAFF.

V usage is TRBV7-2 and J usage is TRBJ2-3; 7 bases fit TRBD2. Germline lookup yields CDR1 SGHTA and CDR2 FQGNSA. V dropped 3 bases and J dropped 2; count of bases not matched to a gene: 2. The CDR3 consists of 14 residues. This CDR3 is CASSLGGVTDTQYF. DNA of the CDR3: TGTGCCAGCAGCTTGGGGGGGGTCACAGATACGCAGTATTTT.

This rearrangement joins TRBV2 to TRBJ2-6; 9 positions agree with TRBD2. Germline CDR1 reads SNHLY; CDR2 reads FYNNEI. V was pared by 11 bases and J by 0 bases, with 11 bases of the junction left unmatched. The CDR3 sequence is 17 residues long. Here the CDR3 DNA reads TGTGCCCGCGACCTCATAGCGGGAGACTCTGGGGCCAACGTCCTGACTTTC. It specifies CARDLIAGDSGANVLTF.

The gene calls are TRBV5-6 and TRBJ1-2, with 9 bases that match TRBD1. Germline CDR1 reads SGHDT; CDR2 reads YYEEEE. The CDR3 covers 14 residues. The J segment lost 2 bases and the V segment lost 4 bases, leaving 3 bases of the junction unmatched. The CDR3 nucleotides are TGTGCCAGCAGCGAGGGACAGGGCAACTATGGCTACACCTTC. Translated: CASSEGQGNYGYTF.

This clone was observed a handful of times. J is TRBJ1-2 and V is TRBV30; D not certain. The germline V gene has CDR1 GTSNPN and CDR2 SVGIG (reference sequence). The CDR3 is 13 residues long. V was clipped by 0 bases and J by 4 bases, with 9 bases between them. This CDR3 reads CAWSVLGGYGYTF. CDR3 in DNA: TGTGCCTGGAGTGTACTTGGAGGCTATGGCTACACCTTC.

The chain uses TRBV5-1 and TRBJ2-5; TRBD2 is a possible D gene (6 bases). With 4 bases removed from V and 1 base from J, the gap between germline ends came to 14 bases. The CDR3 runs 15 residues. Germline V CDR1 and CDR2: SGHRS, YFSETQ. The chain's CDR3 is CASSLWRGPQETQYF. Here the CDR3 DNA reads TGCGCCAGCAGCCTATGGCGGGGCCCCCAAGAGACCCAGTACTTC.

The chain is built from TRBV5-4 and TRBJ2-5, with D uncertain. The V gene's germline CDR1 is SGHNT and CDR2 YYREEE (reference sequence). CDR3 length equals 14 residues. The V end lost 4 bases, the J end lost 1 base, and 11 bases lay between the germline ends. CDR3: CASSPRATQETQYF. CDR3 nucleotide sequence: TGTGCCAGCAGCCCCAGAGCGACCCAAGAGACCCAGTACTTC. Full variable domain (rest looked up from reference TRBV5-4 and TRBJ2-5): ETGVTQSPTHLIKTRGQQVTLRCSSQSGHNTVSWYQQALGQGPQFIFQYYREEENGRGNFPPRFSGLQFPNYSSELNVNALELDDSALYLCASSPRATQETQYFGPGTRLLVL.

CDR3 nucleotides: TGTGCCAGCAGTGAGACGTCCGTGGCAGATACGCAGTATTTT. Translation gives CASSETSVADTQYF. The chain carries TRBV25-1 and TRBJ2-3; D is ambiguous. Trimming took 3 bases from V and 4 from J, leaving 11 bases between them. Germline V CDR1 and CDR2: MGHDK, SYGVNS. The CDR3 is made up of 14 amino acids.

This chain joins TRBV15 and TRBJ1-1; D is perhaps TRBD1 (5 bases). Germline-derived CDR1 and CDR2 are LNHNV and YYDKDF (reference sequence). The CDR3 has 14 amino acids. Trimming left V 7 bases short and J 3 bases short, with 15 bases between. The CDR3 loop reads CATMSGTGDTEAFF. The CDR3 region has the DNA TGTGCCACCATGAGTGGGACTGGCGACACTGAAGCTTTCTTT.

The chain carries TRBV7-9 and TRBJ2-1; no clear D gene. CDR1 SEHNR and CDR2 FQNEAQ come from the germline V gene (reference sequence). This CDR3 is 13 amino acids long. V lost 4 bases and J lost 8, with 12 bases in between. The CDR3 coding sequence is TGTGCCAGCAGCTCCGGGCCACTGGATGAGCAGTTCTTC. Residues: CASSSGPLDEQFF.

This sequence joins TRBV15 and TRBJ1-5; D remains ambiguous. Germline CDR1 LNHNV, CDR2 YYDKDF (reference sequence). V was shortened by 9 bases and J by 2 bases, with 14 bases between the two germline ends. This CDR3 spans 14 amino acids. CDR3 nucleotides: TGTGCCACGTCGTCAGTAAGGGGCAATCAGCCCCAGCATTTT. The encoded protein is CATSSVRGNQPQHF.

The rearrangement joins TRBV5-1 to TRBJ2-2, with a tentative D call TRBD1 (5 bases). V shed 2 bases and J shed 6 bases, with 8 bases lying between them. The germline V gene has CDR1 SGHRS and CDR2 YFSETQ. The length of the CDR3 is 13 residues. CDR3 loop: CASSFQGAGELFF. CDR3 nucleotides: TGCGCCAGCAGCTTCCAGGGTGCCGGGGAGCTGTTTTTT.

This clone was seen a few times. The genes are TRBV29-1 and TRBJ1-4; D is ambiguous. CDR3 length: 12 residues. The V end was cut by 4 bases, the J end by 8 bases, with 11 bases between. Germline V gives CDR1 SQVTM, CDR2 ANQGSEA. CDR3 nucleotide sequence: TGCAGCGTTGGGACCGTTACGGAAAAACTGTTTTTT. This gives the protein CSVGTVTEKLFF. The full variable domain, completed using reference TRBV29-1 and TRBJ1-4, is SAVISQKPSRDICQRGTSLTIQCQVDSQVTMMFWYRQQPGQSLTLIATANQGSEATYESGFVIDKFPISRPNLTFSTLTVSNMSPEDSSIYLCSVGTVTEKLFFGSGTQLSVL.

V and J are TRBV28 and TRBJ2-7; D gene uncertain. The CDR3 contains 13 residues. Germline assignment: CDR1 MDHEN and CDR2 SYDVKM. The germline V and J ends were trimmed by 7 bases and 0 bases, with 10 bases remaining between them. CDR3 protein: CASNPQSSYEQYF. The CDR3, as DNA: TGTGCCAGCAACCCACAGAGCTCCTACGAGCAGTACTTC.

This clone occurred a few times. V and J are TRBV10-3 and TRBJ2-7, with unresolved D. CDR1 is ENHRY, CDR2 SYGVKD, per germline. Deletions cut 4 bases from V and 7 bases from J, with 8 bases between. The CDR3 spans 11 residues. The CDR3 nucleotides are TGTGCCATCAGTGGGGGTGAGGAGCAGTACTTC. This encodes CAISGGEEQYF.

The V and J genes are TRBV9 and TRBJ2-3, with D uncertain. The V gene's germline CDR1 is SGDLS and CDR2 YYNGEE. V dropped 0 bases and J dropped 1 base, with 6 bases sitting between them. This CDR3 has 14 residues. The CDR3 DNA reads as TGTGCCAGCAGCGTAGGGCTGGGCACAGATACGCAGTATTTT. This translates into CASSVGLGTDTQYF. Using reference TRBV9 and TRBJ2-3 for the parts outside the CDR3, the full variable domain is DSGVTQTPKHLITATGQRVTLRCSPRSGDLSVYWYQQSLDQGLQFLIQYYNGEERAKGNILERFSAQQFPDLHSELNLSSLELGDSALYFCASSVGLGTDTQYFGPGTRLTVL.

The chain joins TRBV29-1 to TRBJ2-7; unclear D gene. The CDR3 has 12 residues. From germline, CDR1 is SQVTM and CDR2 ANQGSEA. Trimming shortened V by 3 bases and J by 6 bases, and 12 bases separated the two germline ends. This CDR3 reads CSVDLHAGEQYF. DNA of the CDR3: TGCAGCGTTGACCTCCACGCAGGCGAGCAGTACTTC.

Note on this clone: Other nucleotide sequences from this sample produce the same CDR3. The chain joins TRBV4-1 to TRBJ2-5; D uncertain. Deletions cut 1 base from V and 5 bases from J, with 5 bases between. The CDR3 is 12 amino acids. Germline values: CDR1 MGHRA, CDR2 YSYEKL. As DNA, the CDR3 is TGCGCCAGCAGCCAAGGAGAGGAGACCCAGTACTTC. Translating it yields CASSQGEETQYF.

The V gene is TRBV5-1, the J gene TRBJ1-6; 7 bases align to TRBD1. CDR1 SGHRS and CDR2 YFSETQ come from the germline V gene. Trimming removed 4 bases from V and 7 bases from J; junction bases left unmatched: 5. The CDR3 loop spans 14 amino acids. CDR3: CASSIGTDNSPLHF. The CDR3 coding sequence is TGCGCCAGCAGCATCGGGACAGACAATTCACCCCTCCACTTT.

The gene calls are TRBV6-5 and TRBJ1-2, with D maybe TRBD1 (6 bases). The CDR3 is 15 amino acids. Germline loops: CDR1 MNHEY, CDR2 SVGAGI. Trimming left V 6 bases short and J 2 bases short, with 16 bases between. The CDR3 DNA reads TGTGCCAGCAGGCAACAGGAGGGGGGGAACTATGGCTACACCTTC. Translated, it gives CASRQQEGGNYGYTF.

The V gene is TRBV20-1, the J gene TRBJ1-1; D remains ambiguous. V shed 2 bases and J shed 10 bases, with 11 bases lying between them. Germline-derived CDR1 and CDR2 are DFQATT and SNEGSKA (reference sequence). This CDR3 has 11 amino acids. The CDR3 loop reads CSARWAGGAFF. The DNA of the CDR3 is TGCAGTGCTAGATGGGCCGGCGGAGCTTTCTTT.

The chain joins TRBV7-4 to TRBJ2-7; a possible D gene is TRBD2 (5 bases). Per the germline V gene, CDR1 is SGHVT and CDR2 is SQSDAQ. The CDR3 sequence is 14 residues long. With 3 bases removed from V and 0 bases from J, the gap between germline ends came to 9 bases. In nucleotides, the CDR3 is TGTGCCAGCAGCTTTCGTGGGAGCTCCTACGAGCAGTACTTC. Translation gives CASSFRGSSYEQYF.

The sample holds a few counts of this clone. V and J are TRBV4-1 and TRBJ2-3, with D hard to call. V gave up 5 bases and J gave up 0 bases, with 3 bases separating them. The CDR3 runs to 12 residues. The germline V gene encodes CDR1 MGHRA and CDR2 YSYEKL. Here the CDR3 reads CASSDSTDTQYF. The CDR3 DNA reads TGCGCCAGCAGCGACAGCACAGATACGCAGTATTTT.

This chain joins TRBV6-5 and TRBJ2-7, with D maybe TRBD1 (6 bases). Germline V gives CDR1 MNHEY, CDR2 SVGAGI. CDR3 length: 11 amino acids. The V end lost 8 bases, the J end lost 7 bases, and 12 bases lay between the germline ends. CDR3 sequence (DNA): TGTGCCAGCTTGTCAGGGGTGGAGCAGTACTTC. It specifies CASLSGVEQYF.

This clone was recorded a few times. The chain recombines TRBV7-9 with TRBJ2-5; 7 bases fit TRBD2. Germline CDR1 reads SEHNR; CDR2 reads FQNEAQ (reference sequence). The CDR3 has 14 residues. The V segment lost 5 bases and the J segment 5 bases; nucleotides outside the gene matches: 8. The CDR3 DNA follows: TGTGCCAGCAGCGCGGGAGTGGGGGAGGAGACCCAGTACTTC. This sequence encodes CASSAGVGEETQYF.

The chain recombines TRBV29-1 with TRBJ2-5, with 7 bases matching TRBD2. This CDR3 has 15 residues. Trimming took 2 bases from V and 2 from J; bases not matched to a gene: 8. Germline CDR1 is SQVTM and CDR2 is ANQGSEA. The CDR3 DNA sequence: TGCAGCGTTGAAAGGTCTAGGCGGGGGCAAGAGACCCAGTACTTC. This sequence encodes CSVERSRRGQETQYF.